This T cell receptor beta chain was sequenced during a study of neoadjuvant anti-PD-1 for oral cavity cancer. Only a few counts were recorded for this clone. This CDR3 has 16 amino acids. V was pared by 0 bases and J by 5 bases, with 14 bases between. Germline assignment: CDR1 SGDLS and CDR2 YYNGEE. Clones were read by immunoSEQ multiplex PCR, and TCRdb kept only the in-frame ones, dropping some. The table lists roughly 15,000 clones, about three fifths of them singletons, with approximately 2.6% in the top ten. The sequenced sample was PBMCs, obtained before nivolumab (anti-PD-1) treatment. The TCR sequence derives from a person between 40 and 85 years old with oral cavity squamous cell carcinoma. This chain links TRBV9 with TRBJ2-2; maybe TRBD2 (6 bases). CDR3 in amino acids: CASSVGGRRGTGELFF. The CDR3 region has the DNA TGTGCCAGCAGCGTAGGAGGACGGAGGGGTACCGGGGAGCTGTTTTTT. The full variable domain, with the rest looked up from reference TRBV9 and TRBJ2-2, is DSGVTQTPKHLITATGQRVTLRCSPRSGDLSVYWYQQSLDQGLQFLIQYYNGEERAKGNILERFSAQQFPDLHSELNLSSLELGDSALYFCASSVGGRRGTGELFFGEGSRLTVL.